This T cell receptor (beta chain) was recorded in a study of beta chain features in type 1 diabetes. At the level of the study: All samples together contributed around 98,000,000 sorted cells for examination. Overall study results and limits: Insertion counts at VDJ junctions were lower in type 1 diabetes patients, who also showed more deletions there. Equally in patients and controls, shorter templates might have been favored by PCR.

As every portion of the isolated RNA was reverse transcribed, the sequencing read expressed TCRB transcripts. Method: immunoSEQ multiplex PCR; TCRdb's copy keeps in-frame clones and lacks some. The data hold around 400,000 clones, with approximately 12% observed a single time. Isolation of CD4+ naive, central memory, regulatory and stem cell-like memory cells was achieved by sorting via CD45RO/CCR7/CD25/CD127/CD95/CD27. Of note for this clone: What it binds is unknown.

The sample was naive CD4+ T cells from blood. This clonotype originated in a man younger than 35 in good health.

The CDR3: CASSQRGRSNQPQHF. The DNA for the CDR3 is TGTGCCAGCAGCCAGCGGGGCCGTAGCAATCAGCCCCAGCATTTT. This chain connects TRBV2 to TRBJ1-5; maybe TRBD1 (5 bases). In germline, CDR1 is SNHLY, CDR2 FYNNEI. The CDR3 has 15 residues. Trimming took 6 bases from V and 0 from J, leaving 12 bases between them.